This is a list of T cell receptor beta chains from one sample in a study of OX40 agonist ivuxolimab in advanced cancers. Profiling relied on immunoSEQ multiplex PCR, and the TCRdb table lists in-frame clones only, not all of them. The sample carries 73,000 or so clones, about 92% recorded once. The sequenced sample was CD4+ or CD8+ T cells sorted from blood, obtained in a trial of the OX40 agonist ivuxolimab. These receptors all come from an adult with an advanced solid tumor such as melanoma, head and neck, liver or kidney cancer. CDR3s include the opening cysteine and the closing phenylalanine or tryptophan. The D gene is left open where the match is weak.

v_gene	len	d_gene	j_gene	CDR3nt	CDR3aa
TRBV19	14	-	TRBJ2-1	TGTGCCAGTAGACTTCAGGGTGGGAACAATGAGCAGTTCTTC	CASRLQGGNNEQFF
TRBV9	15	-	TRBJ2-1	TGTGCCAGCAGCGTAGTGGGACTCTCTAACAATGAGCAGTTCTTC	CASSVVGLSNNEQFF
TRBV13	13	-	TRBJ2-2	TGTGCCTCTACCGGGGGGAACACCGGGGAGCTGTTTTTT	CASTGGNTGELFF
TRBV11-2	15	TRBD1	TRBJ1-4	TGTGCCAGCAGCTTAGAGGCAGGGGGAAATGAAAAACTGTTTTTT	CASSLEAGGNEKLFF
TRBV19	15	TRBD1	TRBJ2-7	TGTGCCAGTAGTATCACAGGGGGGCCCATTTACGAGCAGTACTTC	CASSITGGPIYEQYF
TRBV11-3	15	-	TRBJ1-5	TGTGCCAGCAGCTTAGCATGGACCAGCAATCAGCCCCAGCATTTT	CASSLAWTSNQPQHF
TRBV2	17	TRBD2	TRBJ2-4	TGTGCCAGCAGCGGAGAGCTAGCGGGGTTAGCCAAAAACATTCAGTACTTC	CASSGELAGLAKNIQYF
TRBV5-5	14	-	TRBJ2-7	TGTGCCAGCATGCCCCCGGCAGGGGCCTACGAGCAGTACTTC	CASMPPAGAYEQYF
TRBV6-1	15	-	TRBJ1-4	TGTGCCAGCAGTATACTGACAGATCTTAATGAAAAACTGTTTTTT	CASSILTDLNEKLFF
TRBV5-1	14	-	TRBJ2-3	TGCGCCAGCAGCTCGTCCGGGGGCACAGATACGCAGTATTTT	CASSSSGGTDTQYF
TRBV16	15	-	TRBJ1-4	TGTGCCAGCAGCCAATCTAGGGGGATAGAAGAAAAACTGTTTTTT	CASSQSRGIEEKLFF
TRBV6-4	15	TRBD1	TRBJ2-1	TGTGCCAGCAGTGAAGAGGCAGGGGGATACAATGAGCAGTTCTTC	CASSEEAGGYNEQFF
TRBV11-2	15	TRBD2	TRBJ2-1	TGTGCCAGCAGAGATACGGGACTAGAACGGGGTGAGCAGTTCTTC	CASRDTGLERGEQFF
TRBV27	15	TRBD2	TRBJ2-1	TGTGCCAGCAGTTGGGGACTAGCGGGGGATAATGAGCAGTTCTTC	CASSWGLAGDNEQFF